These T cell receptor beta chains were read from a single sample in a study of metastatic and nonmetastatic thyroid tumors. TCRdb reassembled clones from the PCR reads with MiXCR. This table has around 32,000 clones, approximately 7.4% appearing once. The specimen was blood. The receptors shown here come from a female donor with papillary thyroid cancer or a benign thyroid nodule (not recorded which). Some clones in this sample may be carry-over from other donors' samples. Each CDR3 is given with its conserved first and last residue. The order of the fields is D gene, J gene, V gene, clone size, CDR3 protein, CDR3 DNA. A D gene is named only where the DNA matches it firmly. The size of a clone is reported for some rows only, either as once, few or many, or as a class for expanded clones.

D: TRBD2; J: TRBJ2-3; V: TRBV20-1; size: many; CDR3: CSARDPGGGAAFSDTQYF; DNA: TGCAGTGCTAGAGATCCGGGCGGGGGGGCCGCTTTTTCAGATACGCAGTATTTT
D: TRBD1; J: TRBJ2-7; V: TRBV29-1; size: many; CDR3: CSVRDREDEQYF; DNA: TGCAGCGTGAGGGACAGGGAGGACGAGCAGTACTTC
D: NA; J: TRBJ2-1; V: TRBV11-2; size: many; CDR3: CASSLETTGGDNEQFF; DNA: TGTGCCAGCAGCTTAGAAACAACAGGGGGGGACAATGAGCAGTTCTTC
D: NA; J: TRBJ2-3; V: TRBV5-1; size: many; CDR3: CASSFMLASSTDTQYF; DNA: TGCGCCAGCAGCTTCATGTTAGCATCTAGCACAGATACGCAGTATTTT
D: TRBD1; J: TRBJ2-7; V: TRBV5-5; size: many; CDR3: CASSRQGAYEQYF; DNA: TGTGCCAGCAGCCGACAGGGGGCGTACGAGCAGTACTTC
D: TRBD2; J: TRBJ2-7; V: TRBV6-5; size: many; CDR3: CASSYPEAGDYEQYF; DNA: TGTGCCAGCAGTTATCCGGAAGCGGGAGACTACGAGCAGTACTTC
D: TRBD2; J: TRBJ2-1; V: TRBV7-2; size: NA; CDR3: CASSLAGRLALGRNEQFF; DNA: TGTGCCAGCAGCTTAGCGGGCCGACTAGCGTTAGGTCGCAATGAGCAGTTCTTC
D: TRBD1; J: TRBJ1-3; V: TRBV10-2; size: many; CDR3: CASRGGTGNTIYF; DNA: TGCGCCAGCAGAGGGGGCACTGGAAACACCATATATTTT
D: TRBD2; J: TRBJ2-3; V: TRBV7-7; size: many; CDR3: CASSPRTSQSKDTQYF; DNA: TGTGCCAGCAGCCCCAGGACTAGCCAGAGCAAGGATACGCAGTATTTT
D: TRBD2; J: TRBJ2-2; V: TRBV4-2; size: many; CDR3: CASSQEGLDTGELFF; DNA: TGTGCCAGCAGCCAAGAGGGACTAGACACCGGGGAGCTGTTTTTT
D: NA; J: TRBJ2-2; V: TRBV2; size: many; CDR3: CASSSGRPLRELFF; DNA: TGTGCCAGCAGTTCGGGACGGCCATTAAGGGAGCTGTTTTTT
D: TRBD1; J: TRBJ1-2; V: TRBV6-1; size: many; CDR3: CASSPQGAYGGYTF; DNA: TGTGCCAGCAGTCCACAGGGGGCTTATGGTGGCTACACCTTC
D: NA; J: TRBJ2-5; V: TRBV7-9; size: many; CDR3: CASSKEETQYF; DNA: TGTGCCAGCAGTAAGGAAGAGACCCAGTACTTC
D: NA; J: TRBJ1-1; V: TRBV4-3; size: many; CDR3: CASSQEQRPEGAFF; DNA: TGCGCCAGCAGCCAAGAACAGAGACCAGAGGGAGCTTTCTTT
D: TRBD1; J: TRBJ1-2; V: TRBV28; size: many; CDR3: CASSLLAPGTGHSGYGYTF; DNA: TGTGCCAGCAGTTTATTGGCCCCCGGGACAGGGCATTCTGGATATGGCTACACCTTC
D: TRBD2; J: TRBJ2-1; V: TRBV20-1; size: many; CDR3: CSARDRKTSGGGEQFF; DNA: TGCAGTGCTAGAGATCGAAAGACTAGCGGGGGAGGTGAGCAGTTCTTC
D: NA; J: TRBJ2-1; V: TRBV19; size: many; CDR3: CASGRLSSSNEQFF; DNA: TGTGCCAGTGGACGGCTGTCGAGCTCCAATGAGCAGTTCTTC
D: TRBD1; J: TRBJ1-3; V: TRBV6-1; size: many; CDR3: CASTQQGSSGNTIYF; DNA: TGTGCCAGCACACAACAGGGGAGCTCTGGAAACACCATATATTTT
D: NA; J: TRBJ1-1; V: TRBV24-1; size: many; CDR3: CATSDPRNTEAFF; DNA: TGTGCCACCAGTGATCCCCGAAACACTGAAGCTTTCTTT
D: NA; J: TRBJ1-1; V: TRBV10-3; size: many; CDR3: CAIRLHLNTEAFF; DNA: TGTGCCATCAGGCTTCACCTGAACACTGAAGCTTTCTTT
D: NA; J: TRBJ1-1; V: TRBV7-8; size: many; CDR3: CASSSAYRAEAFF; DNA: TGTGCCAGCAGCTCGGCTTACAGGGCAGAAGCTTTCTTT
D: NA; J: TRBJ2-3; V: TRBV18; size: many; CDR3: CASFQSTGPTDTQYF; DNA: TGTGCCAGCTTCCAATCGACAGGACCCACAGATACGCAGTATTTT
D: TRBD2; J: TRBJ2-3; V: TRBV18; size: many; CDR3: CASSTRTSGGTDTQYF; DNA: TGTGCCAGCTCAACCCGGACTAGCGGGGGAACAGATACGCAGTATTTT
D: NA; J: TRBJ1-6; V: TRBV25-1; size: many; CDR3: CASSELWDPSALHF; DNA: TGTGCCAGCAGTGAATTGTGGGACCCTTCGGCCCTCCACTTT
D: NA; J: TRBJ2-7; V: TRBV20-1; size: many; CDR3: CSAQPPGGRSYEQYF; DNA: TGCAGTGCTCAACCCCCCGGGGGACGATCCTACGAGCAGTACTTC
D: NA; J: TRBJ2-2; V: TRBV10-1; size: many; CDR3: CASRKTATGELFF; DNA: TGCGCCAGCAGAAAAACAGCCACCGGGGAGCTGTTTTTT
D: NA; J: TRBJ1-1; V: TRBV12-3/TRBV12-4; size: many; CDR3: CASSLKGGNTEAFF; DNA: TGTGCCAGCAGTTTGAAGGGAGGGAACACTGAAGCTTTCTTT
D: NA; J: TRBJ1-5; V: TRBV28; size: many; CDR3: CASGSGNQPQHF; DNA: TGTGCCAGCGGGTCAGGGAATCAGCCCCAGCATTTT
D: NA; J: TRBJ2-7; V: TRBV30; size: many; CDR3: CASDQSYEQYF; DNA: TGTGCCTCCGACCAATCCTACGAGCAGTACTTC
D: TRBD2; J: TRBJ2-2; V: TRBV3-1; size: many; CDR3: CASSHPGTSGSAELFF; DNA: TGTGCCAGCAGCCACCCCGGGACTAGCGGGAGCGCAGAGCTGTTTTTT
D: TRBD2; J: TRBJ2-1; V: TRBV3-1; size: many; CDR3: CASSQVSSGGVGNEQFF; DNA: TGTGCCAGCAGCCAAGTTTCCAGCGGGGGGGTCGGGAATGAGCAGTTCTTC